Below, 18 T cell receptor beta chains from the same sample are listed, as sequenced in a study of T cells in Graves' hyperthyroidism and ophthalmopathy. RNA transcripts were the template for amplifying TCR beta CDR3 regions. Using the HTBI primer set, a first-round RT-PCR was run on the TCR CDR3. TCRdb ran MiXCR on the multiplex PCR reads and lists one entry per CDR3 protein. The sample consists of fewer than 250,000 distinct CDR3 sequences, more than 20% of them appearing once. Sequenced input: blood. Receptors originate from a woman aged 35 to 49 with Graves' ophthalmopathy.

A note on this clonotype: A read error may account for a junction end that differs from germline. The chain employs TRBV24-1 and TRBJ2-5; D perhaps matches TRBD1 (6 bases). CDR1 KGHDR and CDR2 SFDVKD come from the germline V gene. The CDR3 consists of 15 residues. This chain's CDR3 is CASSSLTGAGLTQYF. In DNA form, the CDR3 reads TGTGCCAGCAGTTCCTTGACAGGTGCGGGTTTGACCCAGTACTTC.

The chain couples TRBV6-4 to TRBJ2-7; TRBD2 matches 13 bases. The V gene's germline CDR1 is MRHNA and CDR2 SNTAGT. V lost 6 bases, J lost 0 bases, and 11 bases stayed unmatched. The CDR3 runs 18 residues. For the CDR3, the DNA is TGTGCCAGCAGGACGGGACTAGCGGGGAGACACAGCTCCTACGAGCAGTACTTC. Amino acid sequence: CASRTGLAGRHSSYEQYF.

At least ten counts were recorded for this clonotype. The V gene is TRBV2, the J gene TRBJ2-7; D may be TRBD1 (5 bases). The CDR3 extends over 15 amino acids. Germline V gives CDR1 SNHLY, CDR2 FYNNEI. V lost 1 base and J lost 0, with 10 bases in between. CDR3 DNA: TGTGCCAGCAGTGAAGGGACATTCTACTCCTACGAGCAGTACTTC. Amino acid sequence: CASSEGTFYSYEQYF.

In the case of this clonotype: The germline gene is not matched at one end of the junction; a read error may be the cause. The V and J genes are TRBV6-4 and TRBJ2-2, with a weak D call TRBD2 (5 bases). The germline V gene has CDR1 MRHNA and CDR2 SNTAGT. The CDR3 has 17 amino acids. CDR3 in DNA: TGTGCCAGCAGTGACGGGTTTCAACAGAGGAACACCGGGGAGCTGTCTTTT. This translates into CASSDGFQQRNTGELSF.

This clonotype was observed many times. DNA of the CDR3: TGTGCCAGCAGCTTAGCCAGGAGCAATCAGCCCCAGCATTTT. Its translation is CASSLARSNQPQHF. The chain carries TRBV7-2 and TRBJ1-5; D is ambiguous. Germline V gene lookup returns CDR1 SGHTA and CDR2 FQGNSA. Between the trimmed V and J ends, which lost 0 bases and 1 base, there was a span of 4 bases. The CDR3 runs 14 residues.

This clonotype was detected ten times or more. The rearrangement links TRBV11-1 to TRBJ2-7; weak D call: TRBD2 (6 bases). Trimming stripped 4 bases from V and 2 bases from J, with 18 bases between. The CDR3 spans 16 residues. Germline CDR1 and CDR2: SGHAT and FQDESV (reference sequence). CDR3 residues: CASSSTIRDSPYEQYF. The CDR3 nucleotides read TGTGCCAGCAGCTCTACAATCCGGGACTCTCCCTACGAGCAGTACTTC.

The sample holds many counts of this clonotype. The V gene is TRBV28, the J gene TRBJ1-3, with a possible D match to TRBD1 (6 bases). The V gene lost 4 bases and the J gene lost 7 bases, with 11 bases spanning the gap. The CDR3 length is 13 residues. From germline, CDR1 is MDHEN and CDR2 SYDVKM. CDR3 amino acids: CASSWDKENTIYF. CDR3 in DNA: TGTGCCAGCAGTTGGGACAAAGAGAACACCATATATTTT.

This clonotype was recorded many times. V gene TRBV12-3 or TRBV12-4 combines with J gene TRBJ2-4; TRBD2 matches at 7 bases. After removal of 2 bases from V and 5 bases from J, the junction contained 12 bases not matched to a gene. The CDR3 consists of 17 residues. The chain's CDR3 is CASSLISSGLAENIQYF. CDR3 in DNA: TGTGCCAGCAGTTTAATATCCTCTGGGCTAGCGGAAAACATTCAGTACTTC.

This clonotype has ten or more counts. J is TRBJ2-5 and V is TRBV28; D gene ambiguous. V was cut by 6 bases and J by 4 bases, with 18 bases left in between. This CDR3 is 15 amino acids long. The germline gives CDR1 MDHEN, CDR2 SYDVKM. This CDR3 is CASRAYPASPETQYF. The CDR3 coding sequence is TGTGCCAGCAGGGCCTATCCCGCAAGTCCAGAGACCCAGTACTTC.

V usage is TRBV27 and J usage is TRBJ2-7; 10 nucleotides agree with TRBD1. This CDR3 spans 16 amino acids. Looked up from germline, CDR1 is MNHEY and CDR2 is SMNVEV (reference sequence). Trimming removed 5 bases from V and 3 bases from J; junction bases left unmatched: 10. CDR3 nucleotides: TGTGCCAGCAGTACCATCCCCGGGACAGGGGACTACGAGCAGTACTTC. This translates into CASSTIPGTGDYEQYF.

This clonotype occurred many times. This chain links TRBV27 with TRBJ1-1; 9 bases align to TRBD1. Germline loops: CDR1 MNHEY, CDR2 SMNVEV (reference sequence). The CDR3 is made up of 14 amino acids. V shed 6 bases and J 3 bases; nucleotides not matched to a gene: 5. The CDR3 region is CASRKRTGDTEAFF. In DNA, the CDR3 is TGTGCCAGCAGGAAACGGACAGGGGACACTGAAGCTTTCTTT.

J is TRBJ2-5 and V is TRBV20-1; 9 bases align to TRBD1. J lost 1 base, V lost 6 bases, and 6 bases had no gene match. The germline gives CDR1 DFQATT, CDR2 SNEGSKA (reference sequence). The CDR3 spans 14 residues. The CDR3 nucleotides read TGCAGTGCAGAAGGACAGGGGCCCCAAGAGACCCAGTACTTC. Translation gives CSAEGQGPQETQYF.

This clonotype was picked up many times. V is TRBV30 and J is TRBJ1-1, with D possibly TRBD1 on 5 matching bases. Germline V gene sequence: CDR1 GTSNPN, CDR2 SVGIG (reference sequence). This CDR3 has 16 residues. With 0 bases removed from V and 0 bases from J, the gap between germline ends came to 14 bases. CDR3 loop: CAWSVRKGTLNTEAFF. The CDR3 nucleotides are TGTGCCTGGAGTGTACGGAAGGGGACTCTGAACACTGAAGCTTTCTTT.

This clonotype was detected ten times or more. The DNA for the CDR3 is TGTGCCAGCGCAGTGAGGGTAAACACTGAAGCTTTCTTT. The encoded protein is CASAVRVNTEAFF. The chain joins TRBV2 to TRBJ1-1; unclear D gene. The CDR3 has 13 residues. Germline lookup yields CDR1 SNHLY and CDR2 FYNNEI. V was pared by 8 bases and J by 2 bases, with 12 bases between.

This clonotype has at least ten counts. The V gene is TRBV7-6, the J gene TRBJ1-1; possible D gene TRBD1, 6 bases. CDR1 and CDR2 (germline): SGHVS, FNYEAQ. CDR3 length equals 15 residues. V was clipped by 0 bases and J by 4 bases, with 12 bases between them. The CDR3 bases are TGTGCCAGCAGCTTAGCGGTAAAGGGGGGCACTGAAGCTTTCTTT. Translation gives CASSLAVKGGTEAFF.

This clonotype was recorded a few times. The rearrangement joins TRBV5-6 to TRBJ2-7; 7 bases fit TRBD2. The CDR3 has 15 residues. The V and J ends lost 4 bases and 1 base, in that order; junction bases with no gene match: 8. Germline-derived CDR1 and CDR2 are SGHDT and YYEEEE. CDR3 sequence: CASSIAERESYEQYF. As DNA, the CDR3 is TGTGCCAGCAGCATTGCCGAGCGGGAATCCTACGAGCAGTACTTC.

This clonotype was observed many times. A much larger clone lies a single base off, so this may be a read error. This chain links TRBV28 with TRBJ2-7; 10 bases map to TRBD1. This CDR3 has 14 amino acids. Germline CDR1 MDHEN, CDR2 SYDVKM. CDR3 in DNA: TGTGCCAGCATACCGGGACAGGGGCACTACGAGCAGTGCTTC. Translating gives CASIPGQGHYEQCF.

This clonotype was recorded many times. The J gene is TRBJ2-3, the V gene TRBV12-3 or TRBV12-4, with TRBD2 as a possible D gene (5 bases). This CDR3 is 15 amino acids long. With 3 bases removed from V and 0 bases from J, the gap between germline ends came to 10 bases. The CDR3 here is CASSLRTGSTDTQYF. CDR3 nucleotides: TGTGCCAGCAGTTTGAGGACTGGAAGCACAGATACGCAGTATTTT.